The 19 T cell receptor beta chains below all came from one sample that was sequenced in a study of cytomegalovirus exposure and HLA in healthy donors. In the PCR, 60 Vbeta and 13 Jbeta primers were used. Sequencing used immunoSEQ multiplex PCR; TCRdb keeps in-frame clones, though not all of them. The profile shows roughly 170,000 clones, roughly four fifths of them singletons. Material for sequencing was PBMCs. The origin of the receptors is a man aged 50-59 years in good health and CMV-seronegative.

Regarding this clone: The same CDR3 arises from other DNA sequences in this sample as well. This chain connects TRBV9 to TRBJ2-1; 8 nucleotides agree with TRBD1. CDR1 is SGDLS and CDR2 is YYNGEE in the germline V gene. This CDR3 has 13 residues. The V segment lost 0 bases and the J segment 7 bases; nucleotides outside the gene matches: 0. CDR3 coding DNA: TGTGCCAGCAGCGTAGGACAGGGGAATGAGCAGTTCTTC. Protein product: CASSVGQGNEQFF.

V usage is TRBV2 and J usage is TRBJ2-5, with 10 bases lining up with TRBD2. Germline V gives CDR1 SNHLY, CDR2 FYNNEI. CDR3 length: 13 residues. The V and J ends lost 4 bases and 11 bases, in that order; junction bases with no gene match: 7. The CDR3 spells CASSVLAGAEQYF. CDR3 DNA sequence: TGTGCCAGCAGTGTGCTAGCGGGGGCAGAGCAGTACTTC.

The chain employs TRBV18 and TRBJ2-5; D might be TRBD2 (5 bases). Germline V gene sequence: CDR1 KGHSH, CDR2 LQKENI. The V end was cut by 4 bases, the J end by 2 bases, with 14 bases between. This CDR3 has 15 amino acids. CDR3 sequence: CASSRAEGGQETQYF. In DNA, the CDR3 is TGTGCCAGCTCACGAGCAGAAGGAGGACAAGAGACCCAGTACTTC.

V gene TRBV5-6 combines with J gene TRBJ2-5, with 7 bases identical to TRBD1. The junction had 14 bases not matched to a gene; V was cut back by 2 bases and J by 4 bases. This CDR3 is 17 amino acids long. CDR1 and CDR2 (germline): SGHDT, YYEEEE. The CDR3 loop is CASSFPHLQGSGETQYF. The CDR3 DNA follows: TGTGCCAGCAGCTTTCCTCACTTACAGGGGTCTGGAGAGACCCAGTACTTC.

V is TRBV6-5 and J is TRBJ2-3; TRBD2 matches 8 bases. V shed 5 bases, J shed 6 bases, and the junction held 7 bases outside the gene matches. CDR1 and CDR2 (germline): MNHEY, SVGAGI. The CDR3 totals 14 residues. The CDR3 protein is CASSPTGGWDTQYF. The CDR3 nucleotides read TGTGCCAGCAGTCCCACGGGGGGGTGGGATACGCAGTATTTT.

Comment on this clone: The germline gene is not matched at one end of the junction; a read error may be the cause. The chain links TRBV5-4 to TRBJ2-1, with 7 nucleotides matching TRBD1. This CDR3 contains 13 residues. The V gene's germline CDR1 is SGHNT and CDR2 YYREEE (reference sequence). CDR3 in amino acids: CASSQGQYKEQFF. Here the CDR3 DNA reads TGTGCCAGCAGCCAGGGACAGTACAAGGAGCAGTTCTTC.

The chain carries TRBV2 and TRBJ2-7; D remains unclear. Trimming took 7 bases from V and 3 from J, leaving 7 bases between them. Germline CDR1 reads SNHLY; CDR2 reads FYNNEI. The CDR3 runs 11 residues. The chain's CDR3 is CASTRSYEQYF. The CDR3 DNA is TGTGCCAGCACGAGGAGCTACGAGCAGTACTTC.

This clone appeared a single time. V gene TRBV7-9 combines with J gene TRBJ1-1; no clear D gene. The V gene lost 2 bases and the J gene lost 3 bases, with 10 bases spanning the gap. The CDR3 length is 14 residues. Germline V gene sequence: CDR1 SEHNR, CDR2 FQNEAQ (reference sequence). The CDR3 DNA is TGTGCCAGCAGCTTAAGAGGGAGGGACACTGAAGCTTTCTTT. It codes for CASSLRGRDTEAFF. Drawing the rest from reference TRBV7-9 and TRBJ1-1, the complete variable domain is DTGVSQNPRHKITKRGQNVTFRCDPISEHNRLYWYRQTLGQGPEFLTYFQNEAQLEKSRLLSDRFSAERPKGSFSTLEIQRTEQGDSAMYLCASSLRGRDTEAFFGQGTRLTVV.

The J gene is TRBJ2-1, the V gene TRBV6-5; 9 bases are shared with TRBD1. The CDR3 length is 16 residues. Germline lookup yields CDR1 MNHEY and CDR2 SVGAGI. V trimming: 4 bases; J trimming: 7 bases; junction bases outside the gene matches: 11. Here the CDR3 DNA reads TGTGCCAGCAGTTTCCTTTTTACAGGGGGCGCAAATGAGCAGTTCTTC. It codes for CASSFLFTGGANEQFF.

This chain links TRBV27 with TRBJ2-6, with 11 positions matching TRBD2. The CDR3 sequence is 20 residues long. The germline V gene encodes CDR1 MNHEY and CDR2 SMNVEV (reference sequence). The ends lost 3 bases at V and 0 bases at J; junction bases unmatched: 10. The CDR3 protein is CASSFQLAGALLSGANVLTF. The CDR3 DNA reads TGTGCCAGCAGTTTCCAACTAGCGGGAGCCCTCCTCTCTGGGGCCAACGTCCTGACTTTC.

The chain recombines TRBV19 with TRBJ1-1; TRBD1 matches 11 bases. This CDR3 contains 17 residues. Germline CDR1 reads LNHDA; CDR2 reads SQIVND (reference sequence). V was pared by 3 bases and J by 1 base, with 7 bases of the junction left unmatched. CDR3 sequence reads: CASSIRTGGAGNTEAFF. The CDR3, as DNA: TGTGCCAGTAGTATCCGGACAGGGGGCGCGGGGAACACTGAAGCTTTCTTT.

This clone was detected a few times. This chain connects TRBV6-1 to TRBJ1-1; the D gene is possibly TRBD1 (5 bases). The CDR3 sequence is 13 residues long. Germline V gene data show CDR1 as MNHNS and CDR2 as SASEGT. Deletions cut 7 bases from V and 0 bases from J, with 9 bases between. CDR3 sequence (DNA): TGTGCCAGCATAGACAGATTGAACACTGAAGCTTTCTTT. Translating gives CASIDRLNTEAFF.

The CDR3 region is CASSPGQGAAGLAGAAYEQYF. The CDR3 DNA is TGTGCCAGCAGCCCCGGACAGGGGGCGGCGGGACTAGCGGGCGCTGCCTACGAGCAGTACTTC. The V and J genes are TRBV7-6 and TRBJ2-7; possible D gene TRBD2, 12 bases. Germline assignment: CDR1 SGHVS and CDR2 FNYEAQ. This CDR3 contains 21 residues. Trimming took 5 bases from V and 2 from J, leaving 34 bases between them. The whole variable domain, remainder taken from reference TRBV7-6 and TRBJ2-7, is GAGVSQSPRYKVTKRGQDVALRCDPISGHVSLYWYRQALGQGPEFLTYFNYEAQQDKSGLPNDRFSAERPEGSISTLTIQRTEQRDSAMYRCASSPGQGAAGLAGAAYEQYFGPGTRLTVT.

The rearrangement joins TRBV7-3 to TRBJ2-3; TRBD2 matches at 7 bases. Losses at the gene ends were 5 bases for V and 2 bases for J; bases not matched to a gene: 4. Germline V gene lookup returns CDR1 SGHTA and CDR2 FQGTGA. The CDR3 extends over 14 amino acids. The CDR3 region is CASSGRGYTDTQYF. In DNA, the CDR3 is TGTGCCAGCAGCGGGCGGGGGTACACAGATACGCAGTATTTT.

This clone has a single count. The chain joins TRBV6-6 to TRBJ2-7, with 10 positions matching TRBD2. V was pared by 2 bases and J by 3 bases, with 7 bases of the junction left unmatched. CDR1 and CDR2 from the germline V gene are MNHNY and SVGAGI (reference sequence). The CDR3 consists of 16 residues. This CDR3 is CASSYPGLAENYEQYF. CDR3 DNA: TGTGCCAGCAGTTACCCTGGACTAGCGGAGAACTACGAGCAGTACTTC.

This chain links TRBV2 with TRBJ2-1, with 8 bases that match TRBD2. The germline CDR1 and CDR2 sequences are SNHLY and FYNNEI. Germline trimming cut 4 bases from V and 0 bases from J; bases unmatched to any gene: 2. This CDR3 has 15 amino acids. The DNA for the CDR3 is TGTGCCAGCAGTGGAAGCGGGAGCTCCTACAATGAGCAGTTCTTC. Its translation: CASSGSGSSYNEQFF.

The rearrangement joins TRBV4-3 to TRBJ2-2, with D maybe TRBD1 (5 bases). The germline CDR1 and CDR2 sequences are LGHNA and YSLEER. The ends were cut back, 0 bases at V and 8 bases at J, with 7 bases in the middle. The CDR3 spans 13 residues. CDR3 DNA sequence: TGCGCCAGCAGCCAAGATGGGGCTGGGGAGCTGTTTTTT. Amino acid sequence: CASSQDGAGELFF.

The chain joins TRBV25-1 to TRBJ2-7, with 8 bases matching TRBD2. CDR3 size: 14 residues. Germline V gene lookup returns CDR1 MGHDK and CDR2 SYGVNS. V lost 4 bases, J lost 7 bases, and 9 bases stayed unmatched. Here the CDR3 DNA reads TGTGCCAGCAGTGGTACGGGGGGGCACGGAGAGCAGTACTTC. This gives the protein CASSGTGGHGEQYF.

The J gene is TRBJ1-6, the V gene TRBV23-1, with no clear D. TRBV23-1 is assigned to the ORF class and has an uncertain function. The CDR3 is 21 residues long. V was shortened by 0 bases and J by 0 bases, with 21 bases between the two germline ends. The CDR3 here is CASSQSHCPGSPLSYNSPLHF. CDR3 DNA sequence: TGCGCCAGCAGTCAATCGCACTGTCCCGGGAGCCCCCTCTCCTATAATTCACCCCTCCACTTT.